This T cell receptor beta chain emerged from a study of blood T cells in healthy people across ages. The study, taken as a whole, reports: Per million T cells, TCR beta diversity dropped about linearly as age rose. There was no known CMV status for donors, so expanded clonotype changes were possibly confounded.

A second PCR of 7 to 11 cycles used a sample-barcoded 5' primer and a J-beta primer mix. Each of the cDNA molecules was tagged by a template-switch adaptor with 12 random nucleotides. TCRdb re-analysed the 5' RACE reads in MiXCR, keeping a single row per CDR3 protein. The sample consists of roughly 680,000 distinct CDR3 sequences, under 65% of them appearing once. This clonotype was found many times. Its antigen remains unidentified. Germline CDR1 reads SGHDN; CDR2 reads FVKESK. The CDR3 runs 15 residues. The trim removed 4 bases at V and 2 bases at J, leaving 7 bases unmatched. Extracted total RNA amounted to at least 6 micrograms for each sample.

The chain recombines TRBV14 with TRBJ2-5; 7 nucleotides align to TRBD1. The sequenced material came from blood. This TCR was sampled from a woman older than 75 in good health. CDR3 amino acids: CASSPGTARQETQYF. CDR3 bases: TGTGCCAGCAGCCCCGGGACAGCTAGACAAGAGACCCAGTACTTC. Looking up the rest from reference TRBV14 and TRBJ2-5 gives the full variable domain: EAGVTQFPSHSVIEKGQTVTLRCDPISGHDNLYWYRRVMGKEIKFLLHFVKESKQDESGMPNNRFLAERTGGTYSTLKVQPAELEDSGVYFCASSPGTARQETQYFGPGTRLLVL.